Included here is one T cell receptor (beta chain) sequence, with context. These data originate in a study of blood T cell repertoires in COVID-19. Study details: In Cohort 3, a recovered donor had either two negative PCRs, clearance, or symptom resolution. In each case, the material was cDNA or gDNA derived from T cells, B-cell-depleted T cells, or PBMCs.

Those enrolled, adults aged roughly 18 to 89 years, came from some 23 US areas. Source study methods: Reference gene primers were amplified, and this amplification served to estimate nucleated cell counts. Only in-frame clones appear in the TCRdb table, and some are missing; sequencing was by immunoSEQ multiplex PCR. Clone size and V and J calls were adopted from that table, with D and trimming inferred from the DNA. The sample records over 250,000 clones, approximately 90% being singletons. Specimen: PBMCs or T cells enriched from blood (not recorded which). This sequence was found in a woman aged 55-69 years in a cohort exposed to, infected with or recovered from COVID-19 (not recorded which).

The CDR3 coding sequence is TGTGCCTGGAGAAAGACAGGTTCCTACGAGCAGTACTTC. It is translated as CAWRKTGSYEQYF. The gene calls are TRBV30 and TRBJ2-7, with D maybe TRBD1 (6 bases). The V end lost 3 bases, the J end lost 1 base, and 10 bases lay between the germline ends. From germline, CDR1 is GTSNPN and CDR2 SVGIG (reference sequence). There are 13 residues in the CDR3.